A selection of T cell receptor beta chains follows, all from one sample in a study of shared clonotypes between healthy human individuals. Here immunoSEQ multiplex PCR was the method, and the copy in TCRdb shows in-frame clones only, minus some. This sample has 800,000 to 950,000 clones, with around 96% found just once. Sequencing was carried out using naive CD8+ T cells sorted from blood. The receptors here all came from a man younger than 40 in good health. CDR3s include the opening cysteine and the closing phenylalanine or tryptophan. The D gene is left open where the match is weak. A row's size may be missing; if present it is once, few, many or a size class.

TGTGCCAGCAGTGAAGTTTACAGGGAGTTCTTC | CASSEVYREFF | TRBV6-1 | . | TRBJ2-1 | .
TGTGCCAGCAGCCCGCTAGCCGCGGTGACAGATACGCAGTATTTT | CASSPLAAVTDTQYF | TRBV4-2 | . | TRBJ2-3 | .
TGTGCCAGCAGACCACGGACAGGGGCCCTAGCCAAAAACATTCAGTACTTC | CASRPRTGALAKNIQYF | TRBV7-9 | . | TRBJ2-4 | TRBD1
TGCAGCTCCTCGATAGGACTAAATGAGCAGTTCTTC | CSSSIGLNEQFF | TRBV29-1 | . | TRBJ2-1 | .
TGTGCCAGCAGCTTAGATTCCCTAGCGGGGTCGGAGGATACGCAGTATTTT | CASSLDSLAGSEDTQYF | TRBV11-2 | . | TRBJ2-3 | TRBD2
TGTGCCAGCAGCCACGCGGTCTACGAGCAGTACTTC | CASSHAVYEQYF | TRBV7-9 | . | TRBJ2-7 | .
TGCGCCAGCAGCCCAGTCGGCCCCACCTCAGGGCTCAATGAGCAGTTCTTC | CASSPVGPTSGLNEQFF | TRBV4-1 | . | TRBJ2-1 | .
TGTGCCAGCAGCGGACACCCGGGGACAGGGATTTACGAGCAGTACTTC | CASSGHPGTGIYEQYF | TRBV9 | . | TRBJ2-7 | TRBD1
TGCAGCGCCTTACTAGCGGGAGGGCCCTACGAGCAGTACTTC | CSALLAGGPYEQYF | TRBV29-1 | once | TRBJ2-7 | TRBD2
TGTGCCAGCAGTTTACTGCGGGAGAATGAGCAGTTCTTC | CASSLLRENEQFF | TRBV28 | once | TRBJ2-1 | TRBD2
TGTGCCAGCAGCTTGAGCGTGGAAAATGAGCAGTTCTTC | CASSLSVENEQFF | TRBV5-4 | . | TRBJ2-1 | .
TGTGCCAGCAGCTTAGTACCTTCGCAAGAATACGAGCAGTACTTC | CASSLVPSQEYEQYF | TRBV11-2 | . | TRBJ2-7 | .
TGTGCCAGCAGCCGACAGTTTGGTTACAATGAGCAGTTCTTC | CASSRQFGYNEQFF | TRBV7-8 | . | TRBJ2-1 | .
TGTGCCACCAGCAGAGATCCGGGGGCTACCTACGAGCAGTACTTC | CATSRDPGATYEQYF | TRBV15 | . | TRBJ2-7 | .
TGTGCCAGCAGGGGACAGATAAGTGGTGAAAAACTGTTTTTT | CASRGQISGEKLFF | TRBV28 | . | TRBJ1-4 | TRBD1
TGCAGCGTTGCCTGGACAGAGGGCTACGAGCAGTACTTC | CSVAWTEGYEQYF | TRBV29-1 | once | TRBJ2-7 | .
TGTGCCAGTCTGGGGCCTGAAGCTTTCTTT | CASLGPEAFF | TRBV28 | once | TRBJ1-1 | .
TGTGCCAGCAGCTTATCGTCTAGCGGGAGTTTAGGTGAGCAGTTCTTC | CASSLSSSGSLGEQFF | TRBV7-9 | . | TRBJ2-1 | TRBD2
TGTGCCAGCAGTTTTGGGCCTTTCCGGAGTTTGTCCGGGGAGCTGTTTTTT | CASSFGPFRSLSGELFF | TRBV7-2 | . | TRBJ2-2 | .
TGTGCCAGCAGCTTAACTAGCGGGAGGGCCTTACACGAGCAGTACTTC | CASSLTSGRALHEQYF | TRBV7-8 | . | TRBJ2-7 | TRBD2
TGTGCTAGCAGCCCTGGACCAGAGGACGAGCAGTACTTC | CASSPGPEDEQYF | TRBV7-7 | . | TRBJ2-7 | .
TGTGCCAGTAGTATCCTAGCGGACTCCTACGAGCAGTACTTC | CASSILADSYEQYF | TRBV19 | . | TRBJ2-7 | TRBD2
TGTGCCAGCAGCTCCCCAGGGTTGGTGCAGTACTTC | CASSSPGLVQYF | TRBV5-4 | . | TRBJ2-7 | .
TGTGCCAGCAGTTTATGGCCTGGCGAGACTAGCACAGATACGCAGTATTTT | CASSLWPGETSTDTQYF | TRBV27 | . | TRBJ2-3 | .
TGTGCCAGCAGCCCGGTACCGACAGGGAGAAACTATGGCTACACCTTC | CASSPVPTGRNYGYTF | TRBV11-2 | . | TRBJ1-2 | TRBD1
TGTGCCATCAGTCCGGGACTAGCGGGAGGTCGAGAGCAGTACTTC | CAISPGLAGGREQYF | TRBV10-3 | . | TRBJ2-7 | TRBD2
TGTGCCACCAGCAGTGGTTATCTAGGACTAGGCAATGAGCAGTTCTTC | CATSSGYLGLGNEQFF | TRBV15 | . | TRBJ2-1 | TRBD2
TGTGCCAGCAGTTCACGACAGGGGTATCAGCCCCAGCATTTT | CASSSRQGYQPQHF | TRBV27 | . | TRBJ1-5 | TRBD1
TGTGCCAGCAGCTTAGCGCTGGGATTACAAGAGACCCAGTACTTC | CASSLALGLQETQYF | TRBV7-9 | . | TRBJ2-5 | .
TGTGCCAGCAGTTTAAGCAGGAATCTTGTCTCCTACAATGAGCAGTTCTTC | CASSLSRNLVSYNEQFF | TRBV28 | . | TRBJ2-1 | .
TGTGCCAGCAGCCCAACCGGGACCGCTTCCTACGAGCAGTACTTC | CASSPTGTASYEQYF | TRBV7-6 | . | TRBJ2-7 | .
TGTGCCAGCAGCTCCGACAGGGACCTGGTGAGGGCCAACGTCCTGACTTTC | CASSSDRDLVRANVLTF | TRBV7-9 | once | TRBJ2-6 | TRBD1
TGCGCCAGCAGCTGGGGACAGAGCTCCTACAATGAGCAGTTCTTC | CASSWGQSSYNEQFF | TRBV5-1 | . | TRBJ2-1 | TRBD1
TGTGCCAGCAGATTGGACCAGACACTTACAGATACGCAGTATTTT | CASRLDQTLTDTQYF | TRBV6-5 | . | TRBJ2-3 | .
TGTGCCAGCAGCTTAGACGCTTTTAATCCGGGACTAGCAGTGGAAGAGACCCAGTACTTC | CASSLDAFNPGLAVEETQYF | TRBV11-2 | . | TRBJ2-5 | TRBD2
TGTGCCAGCAGCTTGCAATACAATGAGCAGTTCTTC | CASSLQYNEQFF | TRBV5-4 | . | TRBJ2-1 | .
TGTGCCAGCAATCCACCGAACACCGGGGAGCTGTTTTTT | CASNPPNTGELFF | TRBV9 | . | TRBJ2-2 | .
TGTGCCAGCAGTTTACAGTCGGAAAACATTCAGTACTTC | CASSLQSENIQYF | TRBV27 | . | TRBJ2-4 | .
TGTGCCAGCAGCGGCGCCGACAGGGCCTACGAGCAGTACTTC | CASSGADRAYEQYF | TRBV5-8 | once | TRBJ2-7 | TRBD1
TGCGCCAGCAGCCAAGGAGGACAGGGATTCGGGCAGCCCCAGCATTTT | CASSQGGQGFGQPQHF | TRBV4-1 | once | TRBJ1-5 | TRBD1
TGTGCCAGCAGCAACTTCCACTCTAGCGGTGCCTACGAGCAGTACTTC | CASSNFHSSGAYEQYF | TRBV27 | . | TRBJ2-7 | TRBD2
TGCGCCAGCAGCTTGGCTCTAGCGGGAGCGGGTGAGCAGTTCTTC | CASSLALAGAGEQFF | TRBV5-1 | . | TRBJ2-1 | TRBD2
TGTGCCAGCAGTGAGGGAGTTTCCCACGAGCAGTACTTC | CASSEGVSHEQYF | TRBV2 | . | TRBJ2-7 | .
TGTGCCAGCAGTTACTTTGGAGGGTACGAGCAGTACTTC | CASSYFGGYEQYF | TRBV6-5 | . | TRBJ2-7 | .
TGTGCCAGCAGCTTAGGGGAAGGGCCAAAGTACGAGCAGTACTTC | CASSLGEGPKYEQYF | TRBV7-9 | . | TRBJ2-7 | .
TGTGCCAGCAGTACAACAGGGATTCCAGGAAACACCATATATTTT | CASSTTGIPGNTIYF | TRBV11-2 | . | TRBJ1-3 | .
TGTGCCAGCAGCCAATCGTACCTAGTCAATGAGCAGTTCTTC | CASSQSYLVNEQFF | TRBV16 | . | TRBJ2-1 | .
TGTGCCAGCAGCTTAGCCCTAGGTGAGTACGGTGGCGATGAGCAGTTCTTC | CASSLALGEYGGDEQFF | TRBV7-2 | . | TRBJ2-1 | .
TGTGCCAGCAGTCCACAGGGGTCACCCTACGAGCAGTACTTC | CASSPQGSPYEQYF | TRBV7-3 | . | TRBJ2-7 | TRBD1
TGTGCCAGCAGCCCGCGAGGGACTAGTATCTACAATGAGCAGTTCTTC | CASSPRGTSIYNEQFF | TRBV7-8 | . | TRBJ2-1 | TRBD2
TGTGCCAGCAGCGTAGGAGGCAGTACCTACGAGCAGTACTTC | CASSVGGSTYEQYF | TRBV9 | . | TRBJ2-7 | .
TGTGCCAGCAGTGGACAGGGGGCCTACCTGGAGTTCTTC | CASSGQGAYLEFF | TRBV6-6 | . | TRBJ2-1 | TRBD1
TGTGCCAGCAGTTACTCGGAAGGGGGCTATGGCTACACCTTC | CASSYSEGGYGYTF | TRBV6-5 | . | TRBJ1-2 | .
TGCGCCAGCAGCGCTCGGGAGTTAGGCACAGATACGCAGTATTTT | CASSARELGTDTQYF | TRBV5-1 | . | TRBJ2-3 | .
TGTGCCAGCTCACCACCGGACTACAATGAGCAGTTCTTC | CASSPPDYNEQFF | TRBV18 | . | TRBJ2-1 | .
TGTGCCAGCAGTTACTCGCCCCACGTTACGAACACTGAAGCTTTCTTT | CASSYSPHVTNTEAFF | TRBV6-5 | . | TRBJ1-1 | .
TGTGCCAGCAGCTTATTCAAGACTAGCGGGGATGACAATGAGCAGTTCTTC | CASSLFKTSGDDNEQFF | TRBV7-6 | . | TRBJ2-1 | TRBD2
TGTGCCAGCAGCAAAGAAGGGCGGGAGCCTCTCTACAATGAGCAGTTCTTC | CASSKEGREPLYNEQFF | TRBV21-1 | . | TRBJ2-1 | .
TGTGCCAGCAGTTACTCGGGGAGCTCCTACGAGCAGTACTTC | CASSYSGSSYEQYF | TRBV6-5 | . | TRBJ2-7 | .
TGTGCCTGGATAGGAGAGGGGACGGGAAACACCATATATTTT | CAWIGEGTGNTIYF | TRBV30 | . | TRBJ1-3 | .